Listed below are T cell receptor beta chains from one sample, sequenced in a study of blood T cell repertoires in COVID-19. Some clones are missing from TCRdb's copy, which holds only in-frame ones; the method was immunoSEQ multiplex PCR. The sample records 200,000 to 300,000 clones, approximately 86% being singletons. The sequencing sample was made of peripheral blood. These receptor sequences come from a human donor in a cohort sampled during active COVID-19. CDR3s include the opening cysteine and the closing phenylalanine or tryptophan. The D gene is left open where the match is weak. Size is omitted from some rows. Given values are once, few, many or a class for expanded clones.

V: TRBV27; J: TRBJ2-2; length: 14; D: TRBD1; size: NA; CDR3: CASSLQGLAGELFF; DNA: TGTGCCAGCAGCCTACAGGGGTTGGCCGGGGAGCTGTTTTTT
V: TRBV7-3; J: TRBJ2-5; length: 13; D: NA; size: NA; CDR3: CASSYTKQETQYF; DNA: TGTGCCAGCAGCTACACGAAACAAGAGACCCAGTACTTC
V: TRBV20-1; J: TRBJ2-1; length: 12; D: NA; size: once; CDR3: CSASGPGSEQFF; DNA: TGCAGTGCCAGTGGGCCCGGGAGTGAGCAGTTCTTC
V: TRBV9; J: TRBJ2-1; length: 14; D: TRBD2; size: NA; CDR3: CASSVVLGGDEQFF; DNA: TGTGCCAGCAGCGTGGTCCTCGGGGGGGATGAGCAGTTCTTC
V: TRBV7-9; J: TRBJ2-2; length: 19; D: TRBD1; size: NA; CDR3: CASSSPLTGQGLNTGELFF; DNA: TGTGCCAGCAGCTCCCCCCTTACGGGACAGGGGCTTAACACCGGGGAGCTGTTTTTT
V: TRBV27; J: TRBJ2-7; length: 14; D: NA; size: once; CDR3: CASSPSGSSYEQYF; DNA: TGTGCCAGCAGTCCGTCGGGGAGCTCCTACGAGCAGTACTTC
V: TRBV18; J: TRBJ2-1; length: 14; D: TRBD1; size: NA; CDR3: CASSPRQGNNEQFF; DNA: TGTGCCAGCTCACCTAGACAGGGAAACAATGAGCAGTTCTTC
V: TRBV19; J: TRBJ1-5; length: 16; D: NA; size: once; CDR3: CASSSQGGVSNQPQHF; DNA: TGTGCCAGTAGTAGTCAGGGAGGAGTGAGCAATCAGCCCCAGCATTTT
V: TRBV5-5; J: TRBJ1-2; length: 13; D: NA; size: NA; CDR3: CASSSTGDYGYTF; DNA: TGTGCCAGCAGCTCGACAGGTGACTATGGCTACACCTTC
V: TRBV6-5; J: TRBJ1-2; length: 13; D: TRBD1; size: NA; CDR3: CASRGTVNHGYTF; DNA: TGTGCCAGCAGAGGGACAGTTAATCATGGCTACACCTTC
V: TRBV27; J: TRBJ2-5; length: 14; D: TRBD2; size: NA; CDR3: CASSPGLAERAQYF; DNA: TGTGCCAGCAGCCCGGGACTAGCGGAAAGGGCCCAGTACTTC
V: TRBV18; J: TRBJ2-1; length: 15; D: TRBD1; size: NA; CDR3: CASSPTGTGNNEQFF; DNA: TGTGCCAGCTCGCCAACCGGGACAGGGAACAATGAGCAGTTCTTC
V: TRBV24-1; J: TRBJ2-1; length: 20; D: TRBD2; size: NA; CDR3: CATSDSGTSGRSWSYNEQFF; DNA: TGTGCCACCAGTGATTCCGGGACTAGCGGGAGGTCTTGGTCCTACAATGAGCAGTTCTTC
V: TRBV7-2; J: TRBJ2-3; length: 14; D: TRBD2; size: NA; CDR3: CASNPAGGPDTQYF; DNA: TGTGCCAGCAACCCCGCGGGAGGGCCGGATACGCAGTATTTT
V: TRBV19; J: TRBJ1-2; length: 15; D: TRBD1; size: NA; CDR3: CASSMRHYQGDGYTF; DNA: TGTGCCAGTAGTATGAGACACTATCAGGGGGATGGCTACACCTTC
V: TRBV10-3; J: TRBJ2-7; length: 13; D: TRBD1; size: NA; CDR3: CAISGGTAYEQYF; DNA: TGTGCCATCAGTGGGGGGACAGCCTACGAGCAGTACTTC
V: TRBV14; J: TRBJ2-1; length: 16; D: TRBD2; size: NA; CDR3: CASSPMTSGSINEQFF; DNA: TGTGCCAGCAGCCCGATGACTAGCGGGAGTATCAATGAGCAGTTCTTC
V: TRBV6-5; J: TRBJ1-1; length: 13; D: NA; size: NA; CDR3: CASRPQRDTEAFF; DNA: TGTGCCAGCAGGCCCCAACGGGACACTGAAGCTTTCTTT
V: TRBV24-1; J: TRBJ2-2; length: 15; D: TRBD2; size: NA; CDR3: CATSTTSGNTGELFF; DNA: TGTGCCACCAGTACGACTAGCGGGAACACCGGGGAGCTGTTTTTT
V: TRBV28; J: TRBJ2-3; length: 14; D: TRBD2; size: NA; CDR3: CASGLAGRTDTQYF; DNA: TGTGCCAGCGGACTAGCGGGCCGCACAGATACGCAGTATTTT
V: TRBV18; J: TRBJ1-1; length: 13; D: TRBD1; size: once; CDR3: CASSPPDRGEAFF; DNA: TGTGCCAGCTCACCGCCGGACAGGGGAGAAGCTTTCTTT
V: TRBV13; J: TRBJ1-2; length: 13; D: NA; size: NA; CDR3: CASSSREDYGYTF; DNA: TGTGCCAGCAGCTCCAGGGAGGACTATGGCTACACCTTC
V: TRBV19; J: TRBJ2-5; length: 14; D: TRBD2; size: NA; CDR3: CASGTSGYQETQYF; DNA: TGTGCCAGTGGGACTAGCGGATATCAAGAGACCCAGTACTTC
V: TRBV7-9; J: TRBJ1-1; length: 13; D: NA; size: NA; CDR3: CASSPQGNTEAFF; DNA: TGTGCCAGCAGCCCTCAGGGAAACACTGAAGCTTTCTTT
V: TRBV6-2/TRBV6-3; J: TRBJ2-5; length: 17; D: NA; size: NA; CDR3: CASSYDNAARYQETQYF; DNA: TGTGCCAGCAGTTACGATAATGCGGCGAGGTACCAAGAGACCCAGTACTTC
V: TRBV20-1; J: TRBJ1-1; length: 13; D: NA; size: NA; CDR3: CSASPQRVTEAFF; DNA: TGCAGTGCTAGTCCCCAGCGGGTAACTGAAGCTTTCTTT
V: TRBV5-6; J: TRBJ2-3; length: 17; D: TRBD1; size: NA; CDR3: CASSPAQGWSGTDTQYF; DNA: TGTGCCAGCAGCCCTGCACAGGGGTGGTCGGGCACAGATACGCAGTATTTT
V: TRBV5-4; J: TRBJ1-2; length: 15; D: NA; size: NA; CDR3: CASSGYRVGNYGYTF; DNA: TGTGCCAGCAGCGGATACAGGGTAGGTAACTATGGCTACACCTTC
V: TRBV12-3/TRBV12-4; J: TRBJ2-1; length: 13; D: TRBD2; size: NA; CDR3: CASSKAGGYEQFF; DNA: TGTGCCAGCAGTAAAGCGGGGGGATATGAGCAGTTCTTC
V: TRBV4-2; J: TRBJ1-1; length: 12; D: NA; size: NA; CDR3: CASSQANSEAFF; DNA: TGTGCCAGCAGCCAAGCCAATTCTGAAGCTTTCTTT
V: TRBV14; J: TRBJ1-1; length: 14; D: NA; size: NA; CDR3: CASSQVGGNTEAFF; DNA: TGTGCCAGCAGCCAAGTGGGGGGGAACACTGAAGCTTTCTTT
V: TRBV6-5; J: TRBJ2-7; length: 14; D: TRBD1; size: few; CDR3: CASSLGTDLYEQYF; DNA: TGTGCCAGCAGTCTCGGGACAGATCTTTACGAGCAGTACTTC
V: TRBV6-6; J: TRBJ1-5; length: 15; D: TRBD1; size: NA; CDR3: CASRFRTGDNQPQHF; DNA: TGTGCCAGCAGATTCCGAACAGGGGACAATCAGCCCCAGCATTTT
V: TRBV27; J: TRBJ1-5; length: 15; D: TRBD1; size: NA; CDR3: CASSQLQGAHQPQHF; DNA: TGTGCCAGCAGTCAACTGCAGGGGGCGCATCAGCCCCAGCATTTT
V: TRBV10-3; J: TRBJ1-3; length: 15; D: NA; size: NA; CDR3: CAISGQPSSGNTIYF; DNA: TGTGCCATCAGTGGACAGCCGAGCTCTGGAAACACCATATATTTT
V: TRBV4-1; J: TRBJ2-5; length: 14; D: NA; size: NA; CDR3: CASSQDAGGETQYF; DNA: TGCGCCAGCAGCCAAGATGCGGGTGGGGAGACCCAGTACTTC
V: TRBV10-2; J: TRBJ1-1; length: 13; D: TRBD1; size: NA; CDR3: CASSAQGSSEAFF; DNA: TGCGCCAGCAGTGCACAGGGGAGCTCTGAAGCTTTCTTT
V: TRBV10-3; J: TRBJ2-7; length: 12; D: TRBD1; size: NA; CDR3: CAIGQGENEQYF; DNA: TGTGCCATAGGACAGGGCGAGAACGAGCAGTACTTC
V: TRBV6-5; J: TRBJ2-7; length: 16; D: TRBD2; size: NA; CDR3: CASSYSAGEGAYEQYF; DNA: TGTGCCAGCAGTTACTCCGCGGGGGAAGGTGCCTACGAGCAGTACTTC